Below are 11 T cell receptor beta chains sequenced from a single sample in a study of cytomegalovirus exposure and HLA in healthy donors. The protocol was immunoSEQ multiplex PCR, while the TCRdb copy is restricted to in-frame clones and leaves out a portion. The data hold under 250,000 clones, with roughly 87% observed a single time. Sequenced input: PBMCs. All receptors come from a man aged 18 to 30 in good health and CMV-seropositive.

The chain joins TRBV19 to TRBJ2-7; perhaps TRBD1 as D (6 bases). The CDR3 has 13 amino acids. V lost 5 bases to trimming and J lost 5 bases, with 13 bases between them. Germline CDR1 and CDR2: LNHDA and SQIVND (reference sequence). CDR3 coding DNA: TGTGCCAGTAGTCGCACCAGGGGCGACGAGCAGTACTTC. Protein: CASSRTRGDEQYF.

The sample holds one count of this clone. The rearrangement links TRBV19 to TRBJ2-3; D tentatively fits TRBD1 or TRBD2 (6 bases each). V was clipped by 10 bases and J by 2 bases, with 16 bases between them. Germline V lookup: CDR1 LNHDA, CDR2 SQIVND (reference sequence). The CDR3 consists of 14 residues. The CDR3 sequence is CATYGGGFTDTQYF. CDR3 DNA sequence: TGTGCCACCTACGGAGGGGGATTCACAGATACGCAGTATTTT.

The chain combines TRBV5-6 with TRBJ2-7, with 12 bases aligning to TRBD1. J was trimmed by 1 base and V by 4 bases; bases with no gene match: 15. The CDR3 is 19 amino acids. CDR1 is SGHDT, CDR2 YYEEEE, per germline. Here the CDR3 reads CASSLPRGTGGARSYEQYF. The CDR3 bases are TGTGCCAGCAGCCTGCCCCGTGGGACAGGGGGCGCGAGATCCTACGAGCAGTACTTC.

The rearrangement links TRBV5-1 to TRBJ2-2, with D maybe TRBD2 (5 bases). V lost 7 bases and J 0 bases, leaving 10 bases between the germline ends. The CDR3 totals 14 residues. Germline V gives CDR1 SGHRS, CDR2 YFSETQ. This chain's CDR3 is CASGGAPNTGELFF. Written as DNA, the CDR3 is TGCGCCAGCGGAGGAGCCCCGAACACCGGGGAGCTGTTTTTT.

The rearrangement uses TRBV9 and TRBJ1-1; D perhaps matches TRBD1 (5 bases). Germline lookup yields CDR1 SGDLS and CDR2 YYNGEE. The V and J ends lost 4 bases and 5 bases respectively, with 18 bases between them. This CDR3 has 15 residues. In nucleotides, the CDR3 is TGTGCCAGCAGCCCTATACAGGTCAAGGTGACTGAAGCTTTCTTT. Amino acid sequence: CASSPIQVKVTEAFF. The full variable domain, in which reference TRBV9 and TRBJ1-1 provide the parts outside the CDR3, is DSGVTQTPKHLITATGQRVTLRCSPRSGDLSVYWYQQSLDQGLQFLIQYYNGEERAKGNILERFSAQQFPDLHSELNLSSLELGDSALYFCASSPIQVKVTEAFFGQGTRLTVV.

This rearrangement joins TRBV4-1 to TRBJ1-2, with D tentatively TRBD1 (5 bases). The V gene's germline CDR1 is MGHRA and CDR2 YSYEKL. The CDR3 sequence is 16 residues long. The germline V and J ends were trimmed by 0 bases and 4 bases, with 15 bases remaining between them. This chain's CDR3 is CASSQDLSGGAYGYTF. The CDR3 DNA reads as TGCGCCAGCAGCCAAGATCTATCGGGGGGTGCCTATGGCTACACCTTC.

The V gene is TRBV11-2, the J gene TRBJ1-4; D call uncertain. The CDR3 sequence is 12 residues long. Looked up from germline, CDR1 is SGHAT and CDR2 is FQNNGV. The V end lost 2 bases, the J end lost 7 bases, and 5 bases lay between the germline ends. For the CDR3, the DNA is TGTGCCAGCAGCTTATTCGGTGAAAAACTGTTTTTT. Translated, it gives CASSLFGEKLFF.

The chain recombines TRBV2 with TRBJ2-7, with D maybe TRBD2 (6 bases). This CDR3 comprises 12 residues. Between the trimmed V and J ends, which lost 6 bases and 3 bases, there was a span of 9 bases. Looked up from germline, CDR1 is SNHLY and CDR2 is FYNNEI. The CDR3 loop is CASRGGGYEQYF. The CDR3 DNA follows: TGTGCCAGCAGGGGAGGTGGCTACGAGCAGTACTTC. Complete variable domain (other parts from reference TRBV2 and TRBJ2-7): EPEVTQTPSHQVTQMGQEVILRCVPISNHLYFYWYRQILGQKVEFLVSFYNNEISEKSEIFDDQFSVERPDGSNFTLKIRSTKLEDSAMYFCASRGGGYEQYFGPGTRLTVT.

This clone was found a few times. V usage is TRBV11-2 and J usage is TRBJ2-7; D remains unclear. V dropped 3 bases and J dropped 3 bases, with 6 bases sitting between them. The CDR3 contains 12 residues. CDR1 is SGHAT and CDR2 is FQNNGV in the germline V gene. The CDR3 region has the DNA TGTGCCAGCAGCTTGGTAAACTACGAGCAGTACTTC. Its translation: CASSLVNYEQYF.

The chain employs TRBV5-1 and TRBJ2-3; tentatively, D is TRBD2 (5 bases). The length of the CDR3 is 13 residues. V gave up 5 bases and J gave up 6 bases, with 13 bases separating them. Germline CDR1 and CDR2: SGHRS and YFSETQ. CDR3 sequence (DNA): TGCGCCAGCAGTCATCGACGGAGGGATACGCAGTATTTT. It translates to CASSHRRRDTQYF. The whole variable domain, remainder taken from reference TRBV5-1 and TRBJ2-3, is KAGVTQTPRYLIKTRGQQVTLSCSPISGHRSVSWYQQTPGQGLQFLFEYFSETQRNKGNFPGRFSGRQFSNSRSEMNVSTLELGDSALYLCASSHRRRDTQYFGPGTRLTVL.

The chain is built from TRBV27 and TRBJ2-7; 13 bases are shared with TRBD2. Germline V gene sequence: CDR1 MNHEY, CDR2 SMNVEV (reference sequence). V trimming: 9 bases; J trimming: 2 bases; junction bases outside the gene matches: 1. The CDR3 is 13 residues long. Here the CDR3 reads CASGTSGTYEQYF. The CDR3 bases are TGTGCCAGTGGGACTAGCGGGACCTACGAGCAGTACTTC.